This T cell receptor beta chain was sequenced in a study of blood T cell repertoires in COVID-19. Background on the study: Researchers got acute and convalescent COVID-19 samples from the United States, Italy and Spain. From T cells, B-cell-depleted T cells, or PBMCs came the material, which was cDNA or gDNA.

Per the study methods: Scientists estimated how many nucleated cells there were by amplifying reference gene primers. Clones were read by immunoSEQ multiplex PCR, and TCRdb kept only the in-frame ones, dropping some. The D gene and trimming were derived from the DNA, and the V and J assignments and clone size from that table. The sample consists of about 59,000 clones, roughly four fifths of them appearing once. With 5 bases clipped from V and 0 bases from J, the junction kept 5 bases outside the gene matches. The CDR3 runs 15 residues. CDR1 and CDR2 from the germline V gene are LNHDA and SQIVND (reference sequence).

Sample: peripheral blood. The sequence came from a human donor in a cohort sampled during active COVID-19. V usage is TRBV19 and J usage is TRBJ2-7; 9 bases match TRBD1. CDR3 nucleotide sequence: TGTGCCAGTAGTTTACAGGGGGCACGCTCCTACGAGCAGTACTTC. Its protein product is CASSLQGARSYEQYF.